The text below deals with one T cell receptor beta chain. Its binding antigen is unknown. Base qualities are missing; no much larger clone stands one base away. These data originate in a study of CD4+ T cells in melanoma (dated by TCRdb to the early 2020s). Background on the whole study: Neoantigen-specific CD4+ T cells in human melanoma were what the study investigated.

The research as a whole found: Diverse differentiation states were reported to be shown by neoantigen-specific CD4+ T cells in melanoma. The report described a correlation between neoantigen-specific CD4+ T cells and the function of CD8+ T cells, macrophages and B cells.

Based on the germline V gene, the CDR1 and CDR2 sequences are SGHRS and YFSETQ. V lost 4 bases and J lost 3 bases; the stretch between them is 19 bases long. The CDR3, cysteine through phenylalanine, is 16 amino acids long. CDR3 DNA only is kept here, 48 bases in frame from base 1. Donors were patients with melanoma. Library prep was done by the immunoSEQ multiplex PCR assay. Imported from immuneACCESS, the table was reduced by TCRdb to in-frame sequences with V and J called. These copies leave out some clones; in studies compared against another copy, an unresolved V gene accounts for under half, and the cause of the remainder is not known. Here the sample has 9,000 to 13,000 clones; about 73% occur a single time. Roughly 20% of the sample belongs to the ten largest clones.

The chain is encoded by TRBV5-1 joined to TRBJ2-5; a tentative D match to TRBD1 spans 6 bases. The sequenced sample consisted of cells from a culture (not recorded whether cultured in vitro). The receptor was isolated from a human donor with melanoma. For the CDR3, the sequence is CASSQRSWGREETQYF. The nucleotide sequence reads TGCGCCAGCAGCCAACGGAGCTGGGGGCGGGAAGAGACCCAGTACTTC.